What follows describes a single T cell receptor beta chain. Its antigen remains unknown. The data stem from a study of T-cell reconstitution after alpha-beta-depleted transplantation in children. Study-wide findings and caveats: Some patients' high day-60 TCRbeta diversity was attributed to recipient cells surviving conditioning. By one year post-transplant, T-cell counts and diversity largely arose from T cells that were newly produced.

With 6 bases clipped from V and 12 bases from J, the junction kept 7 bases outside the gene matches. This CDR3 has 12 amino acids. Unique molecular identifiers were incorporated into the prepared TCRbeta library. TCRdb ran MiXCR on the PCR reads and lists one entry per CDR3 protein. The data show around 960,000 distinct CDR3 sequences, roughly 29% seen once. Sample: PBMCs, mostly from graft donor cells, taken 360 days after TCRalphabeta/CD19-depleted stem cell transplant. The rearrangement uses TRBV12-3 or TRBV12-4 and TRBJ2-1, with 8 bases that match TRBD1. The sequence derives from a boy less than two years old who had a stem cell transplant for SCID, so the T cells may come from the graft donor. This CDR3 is CASSPDRGRQFF. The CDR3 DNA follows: TGTGCCAGCAGCCCTGACAGGGGAAGGCAGTTCTTC.